This T cell receptor beta chain originates from a study of post-analysis software for immune sequencing data. Study information: Progressive-relapsing, secondary progressive and relapsing-remitting multiple sclerosis were among the disease courses included. Study-wide points: Relative to controls, patients with multiple sclerosis showed significantly lower normalized Chao1 diversity. Clustering by F measure revealed strong co-clustering among samples prepared together in one batch. Patients used about 5 TRBV segments, including TRBV5-6, TRBV5-1 and TRBV20-1, more often than controls.

The library was made from cDNA and included unique molecular identifiers. TCRdb re-called the PCR reads through MiXCR, storing one row per CDR3 protein. The sample records approximately 460,000 distinct CDR3 sequences, around 40% being singletons. This CDR3 is 12 amino acids long. V lost 7 bases to trimming and J lost 3 bases, with 10 bases between them. CDR1 and CDR2 from the germline V gene are MDHEN and SYDVKM. As to this clonotype: Its target is not known.

The TCR originated in a girl aged 10-17 years with multiple sclerosis. The rearrangement uses TRBV28 and TRBJ2-7; D assignment may be TRBD1 or TRBD2 (5 bases each). The sample consisted of blood. CDR3 in DNA: TGTGCCAGCACGGGGCAAGGCTACGAGCAGTACTTC. Translating it yields CASTGQGYEQYF.